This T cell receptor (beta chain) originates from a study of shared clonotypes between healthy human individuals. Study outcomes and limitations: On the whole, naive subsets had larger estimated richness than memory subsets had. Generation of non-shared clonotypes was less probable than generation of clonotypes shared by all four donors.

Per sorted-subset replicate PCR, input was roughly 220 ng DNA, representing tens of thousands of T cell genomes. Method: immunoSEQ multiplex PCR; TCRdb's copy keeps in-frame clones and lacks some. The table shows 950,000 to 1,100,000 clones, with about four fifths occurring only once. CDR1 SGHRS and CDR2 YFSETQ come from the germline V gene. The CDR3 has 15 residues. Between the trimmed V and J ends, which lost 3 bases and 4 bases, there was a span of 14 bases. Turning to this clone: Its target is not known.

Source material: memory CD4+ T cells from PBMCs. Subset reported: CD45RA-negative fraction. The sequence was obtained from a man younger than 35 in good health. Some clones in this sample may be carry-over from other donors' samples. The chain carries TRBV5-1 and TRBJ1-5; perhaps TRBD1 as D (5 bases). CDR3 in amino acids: CASSSGTDVNQPQHF. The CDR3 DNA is TGCGCCAGCAGCTCCGGGACGGACGTTAATCAGCCCCAGCATTTT.